These 27 T cell receptor beta chains were sequenced from one sample in a study of cytomegalovirus exposure and HLA in healthy donors. Data came from immunoSEQ multiplex PCR; TCRdb stores just in-frame clones and leaves some out. Of some 250,000 clones listed, roughly 89% are singletons. Sequencing was carried out using PBMCs. The receptors derive from a woman under 30 in good health and CMV-seronegative.

The J gene is TRBJ2-7, the V gene TRBV27; tentatively, D is TRBD2 (8 bases). This CDR3 has 14 amino acids. CDR1 MNHEY and CDR2 SMNVEV come from the germline V gene (reference sequence). Trimming shortened V by 7 bases and J by 3 bases, and 16 bases separated the two germline ends. The CDR3 nucleotides are TGTGCCAGCACGGGGGGGGCAGGGGGCTACGAGCAGTACTTC. This gives the protein CASTGGAGGYEQYF.

This sequence joins TRBV4-3 and TRBJ2-3; D is perhaps TRBD2 (6 bases). Germline V lookup: CDR1 LGHNA, CDR2 YSLEER. Trimming left V 0 bases short and J 0 bases short, with 10 bases between. The CDR3 length is 16 residues. The CDR3, as DNA: TGCGCCAGCAGCCAAGAGGTAGCGGTCAGCACAGATACGCAGTATTTT. It translates to CASSQEVAVSTDTQYF.

This sequence joins TRBV5-1 and TRBJ2-2, with unresolved D. CDR1 is SGHRS and CDR2 is YFSETQ in the germline V gene. This CDR3 spans 14 amino acids. V lost 0 bases, J lost 3 bases, and 6 bases lay in between. In DNA form, the CDR3 reads TGCGCCAGCAGCTTGGACTCATACACCGGGGAGCTGTTTTTT. Its translation: CASSLDSYTGELFF.

This chain joins TRBV28 and TRBJ2-1; 10 bases are shared with TRBD2. The germline CDR1 and CDR2 sequences are MDHEN and SYDVKM. This CDR3 is 15 amino acids long. V trimming: 3 bases; J trimming: 9 bases; junction bases outside the gene matches: 8. The CDR3 spells CASSFPLAGSGEQFF. The CDR3 DNA reads TGTGCCAGCAGTTTCCCACTAGCGGGGTCGGGTGAGCAGTTCTTC.

This clone was counted between two and nine times. The rearrangement joins TRBV7-9 to TRBJ1-2, with TRBD1 identical over 8 bases. Trimming took 3 bases from V and 1 from J; bases not matched to a gene: 4. The CDR3 covers 15 residues. Germline CDR1 reads SEHNR; CDR2 reads FQNEAQ (reference sequence). The CDR3 protein is CASSLTGDNNYGYTF. The DNA of the CDR3 is TGTGCCAGCAGCTTGACAGGGGACAATAACTATGGCTACACCTTC. The variable domain in full, with the rest retrieved from reference TRBV7-9 and TRBJ1-2, is DTGVSQNPRHKITKRGQNVTFRCDPISEHNRLYWYRQTLGQGPEFLTYFQNEAQLEKSRLLSDRFSAERPKGSFSTLEIQRTEQGDSAMYLCASSLTGDNNYGYTFGSGTRLTVV.

This clone occurred once. The chain recombines TRBV6-1 with TRBJ1-2; D not resolved. The CDR3 totals 17 residues. Germline V gene sequence: CDR1 MNHNS, CDR2 SASEGT. V lost 4 bases, J lost 4 bases, and 22 bases lay in between. This chain's CDR3 is CASSGDIYYTLGYGYTF. CDR3 sequence (DNA): TGTGCCAGCAGTGGTGACATCTATTATACACTCGGCTATGGCTACACCTTC.

This clone turned up a few times. This chain connects TRBV7-2 to TRBJ1-5, with D possibly matching TRBD1 (5 bases). Germline CDR1 is SGHTA and CDR2 is FQGNSA. V lost 5 bases and J lost 6, with 14 bases in between. The CDR3 contains 14 residues. The CDR3 loop reads CASSRGGQGQPQHF. Written as DNA, the CDR3 is TGTGCCAGCAGCAGGGGAGGGCAAGGTCAGCCCCAGCATTTT.

The CDR3 nucleotides are TGTGCCAGCTCCAAACTAGCGGGGGACCAAGAGACCCAGTACTTC. This gives the protein CASSKLAGDQETQYF. The chain is built from TRBV27 and TRBJ2-5; 11 bases agree with TRBD2. Trimming took 8 bases from V and 0 from J; bases not matched to a gene: 5. Germline CDR1 reads MNHEY; CDR2 reads SMNVEV (reference sequence). This CDR3 is built from 15 residues.

This sequence joins TRBV5-1 and TRBJ1-4; D unclear. Trimming cost V 1 base and J 2 bases, with 9 bases left between them. Germline CDR1 reads SGHRS; CDR2 reads YFSETQ. This CDR3 has 15 amino acids. CDR3 in amino acids: CASSLRATTNEKLFF. Written as DNA, the CDR3 is TGCGCCAGCAGCTTGAGAGCTACCACTAATGAAAAACTGTTTTTT.

The genes are TRBV6-5 and TRBJ2-7; a weak D match, TRBD2 (5 bases). The V gene's germline CDR1 is MNHEY and CDR2 SVGAGI. The V and J ends lost 6 bases and 0 bases respectively, with 12 bases between them. There are 14 residues in the CDR3. The CDR3 region is CASRTGLNSYEQYV. DNA of the CDR3: TGTGCCAGCAGAACCGGACTTAACTCCTACGAGCAGTACGTC.

The chain has TRBV7-6 and TRBJ2-3, with 13 bases matching TRBD2. The CDR3 has 15 residues. The germline V gene has CDR1 SGHVS and CDR2 FNYEAQ. The J segment lost 7 bases and the V segment lost 5 bases, leaving 6 bases of the junction unmatched. CDR3 sequence reads: CASSMTSGGWNTQYF. The CDR3 nucleotides read TGTGCCAGCAGCATGACTAGCGGGGGGTGGAATACGCAGTATTTT.

This clone has only a few counts. This chain connects TRBV6-5 to TRBJ1-2; unclear D gene. The CDR3 is 12 amino acids. Per germline, CDR1 MNHEY and CDR2 SVGAGI. V gave up 3 bases and J gave up 8 bases, with 10 bases separating them. CDR3 loop: CASSYEGEGYTF. DNA for the CDR3: TGTGCCAGCAGTTATGAGGGAGAGGGCTACACCTTC.

The chain has TRBV15 and TRBJ2-7; maybe TRBD2 (5 bases). Germline loops: CDR1 LNHNV, CDR2 YYDKDF (reference sequence). The length of the CDR3 is 13 residues. V was cut by 3 bases and J by 4 bases, with 10 bases left in between. The CDR3 here is CATSREDEYEQYF. CDR3 nucleotides: TGTGCCACCAGCAGGGAGGACGAGTACGAGCAGTACTTC. The full variable domain, with the rest looked up from reference TRBV15 and TRBJ2-7, is DAMVIQNPRYQVTQFGKPVTLSCSQTLNHNVMYWYQQKSSQAPKLLFHYYDKDFNNEADTPDNFQSRRPNTSFCFLDIRSPGLGDTAMYLCATSREDEYEQYFGPGTRLTVT.

This sequence joins TRBV7-9 and TRBJ1-4; 10 bases line up with TRBD1. The CDR3 runs 14 residues. CDR1 SEHNR and CDR2 FQNEAQ come from the germline V gene (reference sequence). After removal of 6 bases from V and 7 bases from J, the junction contained 5 bases not matched to a gene. The CDR3 DNA is TGTGCCAGCAGGACGCGGGACAGGGGTGAAAAACTGTTTTTT. This sequence encodes CASRTRDRGEKLFF.

J is TRBJ1-1 and V is TRBV5-1, with 8 bases aligning to TRBD1. This CDR3 region has 15 residues. The V segment lost 1 base and the J segment 1 base; nucleotides outside the gene matches: 3. Per germline, CDR1 SGHRS and CDR2 YFSETQ. CDR3 residues: CASSLRGQENTEAFF. The DNA of the CDR3 is TGCGCCAGCAGCTTGCGGGGACAGGAGAACACTGAAGCTTTCTTT.

The chain uses TRBV28 and TRBJ1-1; 8 bases align to TRBD1. The trim removed 8 bases at V and 0 bases at J, leaving 2 bases unmatched. Germline-derived CDR1 and CDR2 are MDHEN and SYDVKM. The CDR3 is 13 residues long. Here the CDR3 DNA reads TGTGCCAGCGGACAGGGTCTGAACACTGAAGCTTTCTTT. Protein sequence: CASGQGLNTEAFF.

This sequence joins TRBV5-6 and TRBJ2-2; D gene uncertain. Trimming cost V 2 bases and J 7 bases, with 18 bases left between them. Germline V gene data show CDR1 as SGHDT and CDR2 as YYEEEE. CDR3 length equals 16 residues. DNA for the CDR3: TGTGCCAGCAGCTTTCGTAGAGGTGCTGAGTTCGGGGAGCTGTTTTTT. It translates to CASSFRRGAEFGELFF.

The V gene is TRBV20-1, the J gene TRBJ1-2; possible D gene TRBD1, 5 bases. CDR3 size: 11 residues. The germline V gene encodes CDR1 DFQATT and CDR2 SNEGSKA (reference sequence). V lost 3 bases to trimming and J lost 4 bases, with 6 bases between them. The CDR3: CSARGGYGYTF. Written as DNA, the CDR3 is TGCAGTGCTAGGGGGGGCTATGGCTACACCTTC.

This clone has just a few counts. The chain couples TRBV2 to TRBJ2-1; a weak D match, TRBD2 (5 bases). The V end lost 5 bases, the J end lost 6 bases, and 11 bases lay between the germline ends. The CDR3 runs 13 residues. Germline V gene lookup returns CDR1 SNHLY and CDR2 FYNNEI. Here the CDR3 reads CASSLAHLNEQFF. The CDR3 DNA is TGTGCCAGCAGTCTAGCTCACCTCAATGAGCAGTTCTTC. Full variable domain (rest looked up from reference TRBV2 and TRBJ2-1): EPEVTQTPSHQVTQMGQEVILRCVPISNHLYFYWYRQILGQKVEFLVSFYNNEISEKSEIFDDQFSVERPDGSNFTLKIRSTKLEDSAMYFCASSLAHLNEQFFGPGTRLTVL.

The V call is TRBV7-6, the J call TRBJ1-5; no reliable D call. V was clipped by 0 bases and J by 5 bases, with 14 bases between them. This CDR3 comprises 16 residues. CDR1 and CDR2 (germline): SGHVS, FNYEAQ. The CDR3 bases are TGTGCCAGCAGCTTAGCGCTATCGAGGGAAGATCAGCCCCAGCATTTT. Translated, it gives CASSLALSREDQPQHF.

This chain uses TRBV7-2 with TRBJ1-1; D is uncertain. Germline lookup yields CDR1 SGHTA and CDR2 FQGNSA. The V gene lost 4 bases and the J gene lost 4 bases, with 7 bases spanning the gap. CDR3 length: 12 residues. CDR3 bases: TGTGCCAGCAGCTCGGTAGCCACTGAAGCTTTCTTT. It codes for CASSSVATEAFF.

This clone was seen a few times. This chain links TRBV5-6 with TRBJ1-2; 7 bases agree with TRBD1. This CDR3 has 15 residues. Germline trimming cut 3 bases from V and 4 bases from J; bases unmatched to any gene: 9. Looked up from germline, CDR1 is SGHDT and CDR2 is YYEEEE. The CDR3 loop reads CASSSSRQGTYGYTF. Here the CDR3 DNA reads TGTGCCAGCAGCTCGTCAAGACAGGGAACCTATGGCTACACCTTC.

The rearrangement links TRBV5-4 to TRBJ1-1, with TRBD1 identical over 7 bases. The CDR3 runs to 13 residues. The V and J ends lost 3 bases and 4 bases, in that order; junction bases with no gene match: 3. Germline lookup yields CDR1 SGHNT and CDR2 YYREEE (reference sequence). The CDR3 sequence: CASSYQGGTEAFF. For the CDR3, the DNA is TGTGCCAGCAGCTATCAGGGGGGCACTGAAGCTTTCTTT.

The chain uses TRBV28 and TRBJ2-1, with 8 positions matching TRBD2. With 3 bases clipped from V and 9 bases from J, the junction kept 10 bases outside the gene matches. CDR1 and CDR2 (germline): MDHEN, SYDVKM. This CDR3 is 15 amino acids long. The CDR3, as DNA: TGTGCCAGCAGTTTTCTCCTAGCGGGCTCTGCTGAGCAGTTCTTC. This sequence encodes CASSFLLAGSAEQFF. The entire variable domain, with the rest obtained from reference TRBV28 and TRBJ2-1, is as follows: DVKVTQSSRYLVKRTGEKVFLECVQDMDHENMFWYRQDPGLGLRLIYFSYDVKMKEKGDIPEGYSVSREKKERFSLILESASTNQTSMYLCASSFLLAGSAEQFFGPGTRLTVL.

The chain has TRBV28 and TRBJ2-3, with TRBD1 matching 7 bases. Trimming at V came to 2 bases and at J to 3 bases, leaving 8 bases not matched to a gene. Germline V gives CDR1 MDHEN, CDR2 SYDVKM. The CDR3 runs 16 residues. CDR3 region: CASSLVPTGVTDTQYF. The CDR3 nucleotides read TGTGCCAGCAGTTTAGTCCCCACAGGGGTAACAGATACGCAGTATTTT.

The chain uses TRBV7-6 and TRBJ1-2; D gene uncertain. CDR3 length: 17 amino acids. Trimming pared 4 bases from V and 0 bases from J, leaving 18 bases between. Germline V gene data show CDR1 as SGHVS and CDR2 as FNYEAQ. The CDR3, as DNA: TGTGCCAGCAGCTCCCACCGAGGGCGGGGTACTAACTATGGCTACACCTTC. Encoded protein: CASSSHRGRGTNYGYTF.

This chain uses TRBV27 with TRBJ1-1; no firm D call. The CDR3 sequence is 15 residues long. The germline V and J ends were trimmed by 5 bases and 4 bases, with 17 bases remaining between them. Germline loops: CDR1 MNHEY, CDR2 SMNVEV (reference sequence). The CDR3 bases are TGTGCCAGCAGTCCCTGGGAGGGTGCTACCACTGAAGCTTTCTTT. As protein: CASSPWEGATTEAFF.